These T cell receptor beta chains were read from a single sample in a study of cytomegalovirus exposure and HLA in healthy donors. Produced via immunoSEQ multiplex PCR; TCRdb's table is partial and in-frame only. In the table there are under 200,000 clones, around 86% of which are singletons. Sequencing input: PBMCs. These receptor sequences come from a woman between 18 and 29 years old in good health and CMV-seronegative. Both conserved end residues are part of each CDR3. The D gene is left open where the match is weak. Where a row states a size, it is once, few, many or the class of an expanded clone; other rows omit it.

>TRBV13|15|TRBD2|TRBJ2-7|NA
CASSEMASGTYEQYF
TGTGCCAGCAGCGAGATGGCTAGCGGGACCTACGAGCAGTACTTC
>TRBV7-9|17|TRBD2|TRBJ2-5|once
CASSLIVTTSEKETQYF
TGTGCCAGCAGCCTCATAGTCACGACTAGCGAGAAAGAGACCCAGTACTTC
>TRBV18|18|NA|TRBJ2-2|NA
CASSLETVGLLNTGELFF
TGTGCCAGCTCACTAGAGACCGTGGGACTCCTAAACACCGGGGAGCTGTTTTTT
>TRBV13|16|TRBD2|TRBJ2-3|NA
CASSSGSTSPGDTQYF
TGTGCCAGCAGCTCCGGCTCGACTAGCCCCGGCGATACGCAGTATTTT
>TRBV5-1|15|TRBD1|TRBJ1-1|NA
CASSLNSGTEREAFF
TGCGCCAGCAGCTTGAACTCCGGGACAGAACGTGAAGCTTTCTTT
>TRBV7-9|14|TRBD1|TRBJ2-7|few
CASSLEGATYEQYF
TGTGCCAGCAGCTTAGAGGGGGCTACCTACGAGCAGTACTTC
>TRBV6-5|14|NA|TRBJ2-2|NA
CASSYSPSSGELFF
TGTGCCAGCAGTTACTCCCCCTCGTCCGGGGAGCTGTTTTTT
>TRBV5-1|15|TRBD1|TRBJ1-3|NA
CASSSTGAFGNTIYF
TGCGCCAGCAGCTCGACAGGGGCCTTTGGAAACACCATATATTTT
>TRBV11-2|13|NA|TRBJ2-5|few
CASSLDRGETQYF
TGTGCCAGCAGCTTAGATCGGGGAGAGACCCAGTACTTC
>TRBV5-1|15|TRBD1|TRBJ1-2|NA
CASSLLDRGGYGYTF
TGCGCCAGCAGCTTACTTGACAGGGGCGGCTATGGCTACACCTTC
>TRBV7-9|14|NA|TRBJ2-5|few
CASSSQGLEETQYF
TGTGCCAGCAGCTCTCAGGGGCTGGAAGAGACCCAGTACTTC
>TRBV29-1|14|TRBD2|TRBJ2-7|once
CSVAGLADSYEQYF
TGCAGCGTAGCTGGACTAGCGGACTCCTACGAGCAGTACTTC
>TRBV5-8|16|TRBD2|TRBJ2-1|NA
CASSTQTSGEGNEQFF
TGTGCCAGCAGCACTCAGACTAGCGGGGAAGGGAATGAGCAGTTCTTC
>TRBV19|14|TRBD1|TRBJ1-6|NA
CASSRGGRNSPLHF
TGTGCCAGTAGTCGAGGGGGCAGAAATTCACCCCTCCACTTT
>TRBV10-2|13|NA|TRBJ1-5|few
CASTPFGNQPQHF
TGCGCCAGCACCCCTTTCGGCAATCAGCCCCAGCATTTT
>TRBV11-2|12|NA|TRBJ2-7|NA
CASSLPSYEQYF
TGTGCCAGCAGCCTTCCCTCCTACGAGCAGTACTTC
>TRBV5-1|14|NA|TRBJ1-2|NA
CASSLRGGNYGYTF
TGCGCCAGCAGCTTGAGGGGAGGGAACTATGGCTACACCTTC
>TRBV12-5|15|TRBD1|TRBJ2-2|NA
CASGPRDRGIGELFF
TGTGCTAGTGGTCCTCGGGACAGGGGGATCGGGGAGCTGTTTTTT
>TRBV7-9|14|TRBD1|TRBJ1-2|NA
CASTAAGTGKGYTF
TGTGCCAGCACCGCTGCCGGGACAGGGAAAGGCTACACCTTC
>TRBV5-1|14|NA|TRBJ1-1|NA
CASSLGSDNTEAFF
TGCGCCAGCAGCTTGGGGTCAGATAACACTGAAGCTTTCTTT
>TRBV5-8|15|TRBD2|TRBJ2-1|NA
CASSLGLADYNEQFF
TGTGCCAGCAGTTTGGGACTAGCGGACTACAATGAGCAGTTCTTC
>TRBV28|16|TRBD2|TRBJ2-7|once
CAIGTSGSTTSYEQYF
TGTGCCATCGGGACTAGCGGGAGCACCACCTCCTACGAGCAGTACTTC